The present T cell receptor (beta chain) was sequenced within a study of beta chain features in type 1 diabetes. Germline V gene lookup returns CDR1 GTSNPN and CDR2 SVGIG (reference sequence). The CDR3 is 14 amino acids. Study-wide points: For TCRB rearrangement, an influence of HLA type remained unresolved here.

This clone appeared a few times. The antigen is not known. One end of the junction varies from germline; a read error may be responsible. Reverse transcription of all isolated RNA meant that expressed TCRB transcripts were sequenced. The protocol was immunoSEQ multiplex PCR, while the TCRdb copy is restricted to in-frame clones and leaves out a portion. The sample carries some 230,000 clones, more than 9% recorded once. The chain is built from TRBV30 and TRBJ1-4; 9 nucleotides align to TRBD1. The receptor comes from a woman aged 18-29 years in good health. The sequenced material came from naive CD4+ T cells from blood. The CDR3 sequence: CAWSAGTGNGKLFF. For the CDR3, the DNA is TGTGCCTGGAGTGCCGGGACAGGGAATGGAAAACTGTTTTTT.